This record concerns one TCR beta chain sequence. Some clones are missing from TCRdb's copy, which holds only in-frame ones; the method was immunoSEQ multiplex PCR. The sample gives approximately 150,000 clones, around nine tenths of which show up once; approximately 0.7% is in the top ten. The data derive from a study of control samples from healthy donors and cancer patients. The CDR3 runs 16 residues. Germline V gives CDR1 SQVTM, CDR2 ANQGSEA. V shed 4 bases and J 4 bases; nucleotides not matched to a gene: 8. The sequenced sample was blood. This clonotype was obtained from a woman aged 30 to 39 in good health. The J gene is TRBJ2-2, the V gene TRBV29-1; TRBD1 aligns across 11 bases. The CDR3 spells CSVARTGGLGTGELFF. The CDR3 DNA reads as TGCAGCGTTGCCCGGACAGGGGGCTTAGGCACCGGGGAGCTGTTTTTT.